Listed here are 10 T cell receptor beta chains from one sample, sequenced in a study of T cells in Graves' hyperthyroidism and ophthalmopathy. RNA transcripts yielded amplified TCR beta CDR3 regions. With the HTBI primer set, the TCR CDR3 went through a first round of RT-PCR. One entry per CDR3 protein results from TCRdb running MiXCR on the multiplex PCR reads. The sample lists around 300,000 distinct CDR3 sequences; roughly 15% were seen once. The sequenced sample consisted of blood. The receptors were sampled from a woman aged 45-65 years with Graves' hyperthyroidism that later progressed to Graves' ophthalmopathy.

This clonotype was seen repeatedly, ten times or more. The CDR3 bases are TGTGCCACCAGTGATTCGAAGAGGGCAGAGACCCAGTACTTC. It codes for CATSDSKRAETQYF. The chain links TRBV24-1 to TRBJ2-5; maybe TRBD2 (5 bases). This CDR3 region has 14 residues. V was cut by 2 bases and J by 4 bases, with 10 bases left in between. Per the germline V gene, CDR1 is KGHDR and CDR2 is SFDVKD.

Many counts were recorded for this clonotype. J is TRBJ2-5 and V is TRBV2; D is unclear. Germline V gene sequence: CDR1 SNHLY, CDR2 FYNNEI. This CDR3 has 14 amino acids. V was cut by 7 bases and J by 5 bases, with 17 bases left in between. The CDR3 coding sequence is TGTGCCAGCATGACGGGCTCGATGGGGGAGACCCAGTACTTC. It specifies CASMTGSMGETQYF.

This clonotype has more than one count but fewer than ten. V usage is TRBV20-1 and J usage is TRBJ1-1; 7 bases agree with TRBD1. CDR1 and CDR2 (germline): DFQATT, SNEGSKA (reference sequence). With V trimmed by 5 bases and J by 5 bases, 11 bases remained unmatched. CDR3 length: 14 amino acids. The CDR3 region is CSAQKEGAGTEAFF. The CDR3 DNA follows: TGCAGTGCTCAAAAGGAGGGGGCTGGGACTGAAGCTTTCTTT.

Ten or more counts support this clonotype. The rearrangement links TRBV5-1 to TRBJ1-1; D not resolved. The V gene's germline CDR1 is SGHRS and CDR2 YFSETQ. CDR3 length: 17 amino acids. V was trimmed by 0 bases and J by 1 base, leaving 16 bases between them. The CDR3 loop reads CASSLEAGPPWNTEAFF. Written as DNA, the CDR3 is TGCGCCAGCAGCTTGGAAGCAGGACCACCATGGAACACTGAAGCTTTCTTT.

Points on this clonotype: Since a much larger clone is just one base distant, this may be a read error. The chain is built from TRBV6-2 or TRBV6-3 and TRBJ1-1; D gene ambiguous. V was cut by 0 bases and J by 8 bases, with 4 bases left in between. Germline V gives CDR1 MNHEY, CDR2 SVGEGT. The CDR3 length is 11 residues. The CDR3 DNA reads TGTGCCAGCAGTTACTCGGCAGAAGCTTTCTTT. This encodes CASSYSAEAFF.

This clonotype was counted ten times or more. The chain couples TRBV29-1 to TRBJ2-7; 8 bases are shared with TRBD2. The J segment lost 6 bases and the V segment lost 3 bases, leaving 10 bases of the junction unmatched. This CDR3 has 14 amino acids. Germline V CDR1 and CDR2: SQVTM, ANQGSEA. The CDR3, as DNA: TGCAGCGTTGACCAAAGCGGGAGACGGGGCGAGCAGTACTTC. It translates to CSVDQSGRRGEQYF.

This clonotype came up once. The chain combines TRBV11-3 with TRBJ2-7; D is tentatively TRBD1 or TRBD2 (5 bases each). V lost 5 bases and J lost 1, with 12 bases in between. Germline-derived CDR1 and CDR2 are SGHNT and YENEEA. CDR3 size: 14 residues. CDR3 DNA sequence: TGTGCCAGCAGCCAAAAGAGGGGTTCCTACGAGCAGTACTTC. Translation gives CASSQKRGSYEQYF. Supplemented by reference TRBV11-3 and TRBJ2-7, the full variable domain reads EAGVVQSPRYKIIEKKQPVAFWCNPISGHNTLYWYLQNLGQGPELLIRYENEEAVDDSQLPKDRFSAERLKGVDSTLKIQPAELGDSAVYLCASSQKRGSYEQYFGPGTRLTVT.

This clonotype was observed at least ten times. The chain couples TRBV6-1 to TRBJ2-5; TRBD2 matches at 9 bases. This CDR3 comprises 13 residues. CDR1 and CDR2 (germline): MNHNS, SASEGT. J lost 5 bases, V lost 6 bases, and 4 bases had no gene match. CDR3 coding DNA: TGTGCCAGCAGAACCGCGGGGGGGGAGACCCAGTACTTC. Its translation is CASRTAGGETQYF.

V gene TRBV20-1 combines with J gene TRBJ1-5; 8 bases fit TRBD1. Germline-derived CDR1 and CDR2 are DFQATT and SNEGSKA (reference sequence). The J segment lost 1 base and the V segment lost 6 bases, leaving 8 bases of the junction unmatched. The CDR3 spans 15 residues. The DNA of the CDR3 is TGCAGTGCACTGGGACAGGCTACAAGCAATCAGCCCCAGCATTTT. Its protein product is CSALGQATSNQPQHF.

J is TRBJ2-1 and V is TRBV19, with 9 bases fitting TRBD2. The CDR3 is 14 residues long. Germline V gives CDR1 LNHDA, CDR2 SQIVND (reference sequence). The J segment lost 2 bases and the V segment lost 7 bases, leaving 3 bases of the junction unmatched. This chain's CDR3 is CASTLAGPYNEQFF. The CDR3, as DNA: TGTGCCAGTACACTAGCGGGCCCCTACAATGAGCAGTTCTTC.